This TCR beta chain was captured in a study of T cell responses to AZD1222 COVID-19 vaccine. Deletions cut 0 bases from V and 12 bases from J, with 18 bases between. The germline gives CDR1 SGDLS, CDR2 YYNGEE. This CDR3 comprises 15 residues. In regard to this clone: The antigen remains unidentified.

TCRdb's table, derived via immunoSEQ multiplex PCR, lists solely in-frame clones and lacks some. The sample has around 30,000 clones; about nine tenths are singletons. Findings and caveats of the study: White British donors predominated, females outnumbered males, and clonal diversity was possibly underestimated. Spike-specific TCR repertoires showed rising breadth and depth after two AZD1222 doses. Repertoires in all cases were sampled only once the peak T cell response had passed. Just a handful of AZD1222 recipients were seropositive at baseline.

Source: peripheral blood, taken on day 0 of AZD1222 vaccination. The TCR comes from an adult in good health. The rearrangement joins TRBV9 to TRBJ1-4; D uncertain. In nucleotides, the CDR3 is TGTGCCAGCAGCGTAGATCAGGTTCCACACTCGGAACTGTTTTTT. The encoded protein is CASSVDQVPHSELFF.